The entry below gives a single TCR beta chain sequence along with its context. Its antigen is unidentified. These data originate in a study of cytomegalovirus exposure and HLA in healthy donors. Overall study findings and caveats: In a later analysis, a missense DCLRE1C variant was linked to TCR beta V- and J-gene trimming. TCR beta V segments were, for the most part, productive about 87% or about 30% of the time in an earlier analysis.

The CDR3 runs 14 residues. V lost 5 bases and J lost 6, with 14 bases in between. Germline values: CDR1 MNHEY, CDR2 SMNVEV (reference sequence). With 60 Vbeta and 13 Jbeta primers, the PCR was carried out. TCRdb's table, derived via immunoSEQ multiplex PCR, lists solely in-frame clones and lacks some. The sample carries 90,000 to 140,000 clones, about four fifths recorded once. The chain couples TRBV27 to TRBJ2-4; weak D call: TRBD1 (6 bases). Sample: PBMCs. The TCR was taken from a man aged 30 to 39 in good health and CMV-seronegative. CDR3 nucleotides: TGTGCCAGCAGTCCGGAGACAGGAACAAACATTCAGTACTTC. Protein sequence: CASSPETGTNIQYF.